These T cell receptor beta chains were read from a single sample in a study of blood T cell repertoires in COVID-19. Clones were sequenced by immunoSEQ multiplex PCR, and TCRdb holds only the in-frame ones, with some missing. The data show fewer than 350,000 clones, roughly 86% seen once. The sample consisted of peripheral blood. Receptors originate from a young man with active or convalescent COVID-19. The conserved cysteine and the conserved F or W are not part of the CDR3 here. Clone size is not always given. Where it is, it says once, few, many or a class for expanded clones.

TRBJ2-1 . TRBV19 ASSPGLGIYEQF
TRBJ2-1 . TRBV10-3 AIRGTSGGSYNEQF
TRBJ1-4 . TRBV7-2 ASSLFGTGGEKLF
TRBJ2-2 . TRBV4-1 ASSQGTGVTGELF
TRBJ1-4 . TRBV19 ASSPRDRGTPNEKLF
TRBJ2-5 once TRBV6-1 ASSEMWVLARGGRETQY
TRBJ2-7 . TRBV5-6 ASSLWAGGVLQY
TRBJ2-1 . TRBV23-1 ASTKPRRKVSGGPYNEQF
TRBJ2-3 . TRBV5-1 ASSLGQITTDTQY
TRBJ1-5 . TRBV11-2 ASSPSSNQPQH
TRBJ1-1 . TRBV7-2 ASSSRGWKGGTEAF
TRBJ2-7 . TRBV10-3 AISSDLTYEQY
TRBJ2-7 few TRBV3-1/TRBV3-2 ASSQDAGTPPYEQY
TRBJ2-5 . TRBV18 ASSMGGETQY